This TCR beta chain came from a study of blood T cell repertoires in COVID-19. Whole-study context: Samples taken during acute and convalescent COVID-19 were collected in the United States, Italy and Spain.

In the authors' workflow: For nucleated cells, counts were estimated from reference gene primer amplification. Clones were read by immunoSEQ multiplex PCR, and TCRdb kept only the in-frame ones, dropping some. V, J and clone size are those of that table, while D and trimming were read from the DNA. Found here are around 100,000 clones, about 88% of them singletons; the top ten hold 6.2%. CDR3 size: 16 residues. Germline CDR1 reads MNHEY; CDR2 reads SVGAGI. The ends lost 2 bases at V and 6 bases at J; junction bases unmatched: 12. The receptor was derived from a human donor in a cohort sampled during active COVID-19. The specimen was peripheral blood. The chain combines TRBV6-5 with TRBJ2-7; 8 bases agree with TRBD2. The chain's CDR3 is CASSYTAWTSIREQYF. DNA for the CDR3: TGTGCCAGCAGTTACACGGCCTGGACTAGCATCCGCGAGCAGTACTTC.